A selection of T cell receptor beta chains follows, all from one sample in a study of CD8+CD57+ T cells in acquired aplastic anemia. From the reads, TCRdb called clonotypes with MiXCR, one entry per CDR3 protein. The sample has roughly 120,000 distinct CDR3 sequences, 50% to 70% seen once. What was sequenced was sorted CD4+, CD8+, or CD8+CD57+ T cells (not recorded which) from PBMCs. Receptors originate from a human donor with aplastic anemia. Both conserved end residues are part of each CDR3. Each record gives: clone size, V gene, D gene, J gene, CDR3 DNA, CDR3 protein. The D gene is left open where the match is weak. The listing skips clone size in some rows; elsewhere it reads once, few, many or a size class.

clone size: -; V gene: TRBV15; D gene: -; J gene: TRBJ1-6; CDR3 DNA: TGTGCCTCACAATCCAGGGCTAGGGGGGCAACCTCACCCCTCCACTTT; CDR3 protein: CASQSRARGATSPLHF
clone size: few; V gene: TRBV24-1; D gene: -; J gene: TRBJ2-7; CDR3 DNA: TGTGCCACCAGTGACTATAGACAGGCCCTCTCCTACGAGCAGTACTTC; CDR3 protein: CATSDYRQALSYEQYF
clone size: many; V gene: TRBV19; D gene: -; J gene: TRBJ2-6; CDR3 DNA: TGTGCCAGTAGTACCCAAGGGACGGACAGCTCTGGGGCCAACGTCCTGACTTTC; CDR3 protein: CASSTQGTDSSGANVLTF
clone size: -; V gene: TRBV11-2; D gene: TRBD2; J gene: TRBJ2-3; CDR3 DNA: TGTGCCAGCAGCTTAGGGGCTAGCGGGAGGACAGATACGCAGTATTTT; CDR3 protein: CASSLGASGRTDTQYF
clone size: -; V gene: TRBV25-1; D gene: TRBD1; J gene: TRBJ1-4; CDR3 DNA: TGTGCCAGCAGTCCAGCCAGGGGGCTTGGGGAAAAACTGTTTTTT; CDR3 protein: CASSPARGLGEKLFF
clone size: -; V gene: TRBV7-9; D gene: -; J gene: TRBJ1-4; CDR3 DNA: TGTGCCAGCAACGAACAGGGATTAAATGAAAAACTGTTTTTT; CDR3 protein: CASNEQGLNEKLFF
clone size: -; V gene: TRBV11-1; D gene: -; J gene: TRBJ2-1; CDR3 DNA: TGTGCCAGCAGCTCCACCCGGGGGGACAACTACAATGAGCAGTTCTTC; CDR3 protein: CASSSTRGDNYNEQFF
clone size: few; V gene: TRBV19; D gene: -; J gene: TRBJ1-2; CDR3 DNA: TGTGCCAGTAGTACTAGAGAGGGGTCGCTCTATGGCTACACCTTC; CDR3 protein: CASSTREGSLYGYTF
clone size: once; V gene: TRBV2; D gene: TRBD1; J gene: TRBJ1-2; CDR3 DNA: TGTGCCAGCAGCTGGAGGGACAGGGGTGATGGCTACACCTTC; CDR3 protein: CASSWRDRGDGYTF
clone size: many; V gene: TRBV5-6; D gene: -; J gene: TRBJ1-4; CDR3 DNA: TGTGCCAGCAGTTACGGGATCGGCGATGAAAAACTGTTTTTT; CDR3 protein: CASSYGIGDEKLFF
clone size: -; V gene: TRBV7-9; D gene: -; J gene: TRBJ2-7; CDR3 DNA: TGTGCCAGCAGCTTATCGCGGGGTCTGGGCGAGCAGTACTTC; CDR3 protein: CASSLSRGLGEQYF
clone size: -; V gene: TRBV20-1; D gene: TRBD2; J gene: TRBJ2-3; CDR3 DNA: TGCAGTGCTAGATTGGGGGGGGGAGTAGATACGCAGTATTTT; CDR3 protein: CSARLGGGVDTQYF
clone size: -; V gene: TRBV12-3/TRBV12-4; D gene: -; J gene: TRBJ2-5; CDR3 DNA: TGTGCCAGCAGTCCAGAGAGGGCCCAGTACTTC; CDR3 protein: CASSPERAQYF
clone size: -; V gene: TRBV10-3; D gene: -; J gene: TRBJ1-1; CDR3 DNA: TGTGCCATCAGTGGTGGGGGAATGAACACTGAAGCTTTCTTT; CDR3 protein: CAISGGGMNTEAFF
clone size: once; V gene: TRBV20-1; D gene: -; J gene: TRBJ2-3; CDR3 DNA: TGCAGTGCTAGATATGGGACATACACCACAGATACGCAGTATTTT; CDR3 protein: CSARYGTYTTDTQYF
clone size: -; V gene: TRBV6-4; D gene: TRBD1; J gene: TRBJ2-7; CDR3 DNA: TGTGCCAGCAGTGTAACAGGGGACCACGAGCAGTACTTC; CDR3 protein: CASSVTGDHEQYF
clone size: -; V gene: TRBV20-1; D gene: TRBD2; J gene: TRBJ2-1; CDR3 DNA: TGCAGTGCTAGAACCACAGGGCTAGCGGGGGGGCGATCTATCAATGAGCAGTTCTTC; CDR3 protein: CSARTTGLAGGRSINEQFF
clone size: -; V gene: TRBV7-9; D gene: -; J gene: TRBJ2-7; CDR3 DNA: TGTGCCAGCATCCAAATGGAGGGAGAGCAGTACTTC; CDR3 protein: CASIQMEGEQYF
clone size: -; V gene: TRBV10-3; D gene: TRBD1; J gene: TRBJ1-5; CDR3 DNA: TGTGCCATCAGTGAGGGAAGGGACAGTGCCCTATATAGCAATCAGCCCCAGCATTTT; CDR3 protein: CAISEGRDSALYSNQPQHF
clone size: -; V gene: TRBV27; D gene: -; J gene: TRBJ1-2; CDR3 DNA: TGTGCCAGCAGTTTCGGGGAGGAGGGCTATGGCTACACCTTC; CDR3 protein: CASSFGEEGYGYTF
clone size: many; V gene: TRBV4-3; D gene: TRBD1; J gene: TRBJ2-7; CDR3 DNA: TGCGCCAGCAGCCAAGATTGGGGGACAGGGTCAAGCGAGCAGTACTTC; CDR3 protein: CASSQDWGTGSSEQYF
clone size: -; V gene: TRBV19; D gene: -; J gene: TRBJ2-1; CDR3 DNA: TGTGCCAGTAGTATTAGGGTTCGGGATGAGCAGTTCTTC; CDR3 protein: CASSIRVRDEQFF
clone size: -; V gene: TRBV9; D gene: TRBD1; J gene: TRBJ1-1; CDR3 DNA: TGTGCCAGCAGCGTAGAGGGGACAGGGGTTGGTGAAGCTTTCTTT; CDR3 protein: CASSVEGTGVGEAFF
clone size: few; V gene: TRBV2; D gene: -; J gene: TRBJ2-5; CDR3 DNA: TGTGCCAGCATTTTTCAGGGGTCAGAGACCCAGTACTTC; CDR3 protein: CASIFQGSETQYF
clone size: many; V gene: TRBV10-3; D gene: TRBD1; J gene: TRBJ1-1; CDR3 DNA: TGTGCCATCCAACAGGGGTTGAACACTGAAGCTTTCTTT; CDR3 protein: CAIQQGLNTEAFF
clone size: -; V gene: TRBV9; D gene: -; J gene: TRBJ2-2; CDR3 DNA: TGTGCCAGCAGCGTGGCCTTCGGGCCATCGAACACCGGGGAGCTGTTTTTT; CDR3 protein: CASSVAFGPSNTGELFF
clone size: -; V gene: TRBV7-3; D gene: TRBD2; J gene: TRBJ2-2; CDR3 DNA: TGTGCCAGCAGTTATCCAGCGGGAACCGGGGAGCTGTTTTTT; CDR3 protein: CASSYPAGTGELFF
clone size: -; V gene: TRBV2; D gene: -; J gene: TRBJ2-5; CDR3 DNA: TGTGCCAGCCAAGGGGTGGAGACCCAGTACTTC; CDR3 protein: CASQGVETQYF
clone size: -; V gene: TRBV6-1; D gene: -; J gene: TRBJ1-1; CDR3 DNA: TGTGCCAGCACCAGGACATGGAACACTGAAGCTTTCTTT; CDR3 protein: CASTRTWNTEAFF
clone size: many; V gene: TRBV7-6; D gene: -; J gene: TRBJ1-1; CDR3 DNA: TGTGCCAGCTCCCCGAGGGTTGAGGGTAACACTGAAGCTTTCTTT; CDR3 protein: CASSPRVEGNTEAFF
clone size: -; V gene: TRBV9; D gene: -; J gene: TRBJ2-2; CDR3 DNA: TGTGCCAGCAGCGCAGGCGCGACGGGTCCCGGGGAGCTGTTTTTT; CDR3 protein: CASSAGATGPGELFF
clone size: once; V gene: TRBV20-1; D gene: -; J gene: TRBJ2-7; CDR3 DNA: TGCAGTGCTAGAGGGACGGCCTCCTACGAGCAGCACTTC; CDR3 protein: CSARGTASYEQHF
clone size: -; V gene: TRBV10-3; D gene: TRBD2; J gene: TRBJ2-7; CDR3 DNA: TGTGCCATCAGTGGGTCAGGGGAGACTAGCGGCACCTACGAGCAGTACTTC; CDR3 protein: CAISGSGETSGTYEQYF
clone size: few; V gene: TRBV10-3; D gene: -; J gene: TRBJ1-5; CDR3 DNA: TGTGCCATCAGTGAGTCTAAGGGTCAGCCCCAGCATTTT; CDR3 protein: CAISESKGQPQHF
clone size: -; V gene: TRBV25-1; D gene: TRBD2; J gene: TRBJ2-2; CDR3 DNA: TGTGCCAGCAGTGCTACGGGCGGGGGGGCTGCCGGGGAGCTGTTTTTT; CDR3 protein: CASSATGGGAAGELFF
clone size: -; V gene: TRBV29-1; D gene: TRBD1; J gene: TRBJ2-1; CDR3 DNA: TGCAGCGTGACCGGGACAGTCAACAATGAGCAGTTCTTC; CDR3 protein: CSVTGTVNNEQFF
clone size: many; V gene: TRBV4-1; D gene: -; J gene: TRBJ2-3; CDR3 DNA: TGCGCCAGCAGCCAAGAAGGGTTCACAGATACGCAGTATTTT; CDR3 protein: CASSQEGFTDTQYF
clone size: once; V gene: TRBV9; D gene: -; J gene: TRBJ1-1; CDR3 DNA: TGTGCCAGCAGCGTACAAGAAGGGGGGTACACTGAAGCTTTCTTT; CDR3 protein: CASSVQEGGYTEAFF
clone size: -; V gene: TRBV5-5; D gene: -; J gene: TRBJ1-2; CDR3 DNA: TGTGCCAGCAGCTCTCCGGGGGGGTCTAACTATGGCTACACCTTC; CDR3 protein: CASSSPGGSNYGYTF
clone size: -; V gene: TRBV9; D gene: TRBD1; J gene: TRBJ1-5; CDR3 DNA: TGTGCCAGCAGCGATGGGACAGGGAATCAGCCCCAGCATTTT; CDR3 protein: CASSDGTGNQPQHF
clone size: -; V gene: TRBV6-6; D gene: TRBD1; J gene: TRBJ2-1; CDR3 DNA: TGTGCCAGCAGCTTGGGACAGGGAAGCTATGAGCAGTTCTTC; CDR3 protein: CASSLGQGSYEQFF
clone size: -; V gene: TRBV11-3; D gene: -; J gene: TRBJ2-7; CDR3 DNA: TGTGCCAGCAGCTTAGTCGACGAGCAGTACTTC; CDR3 protein: CASSLVDEQYF
clone size: -; V gene: TRBV7-8; D gene: TRBD2; J gene: TRBJ2-7; CDR3 DNA: TGTGCCAGCAGCCCGTGGGGGACTAGCGGTACCTACGAGCAGTACTTC; CDR3 protein: CASSPWGTSGTYEQYF
clone size: -; V gene: TRBV19; D gene: TRBD2; J gene: TRBJ2-3; CDR3 DNA: TGTGCCAGTTCCACTGGGGGACTAGCGGGAGATACGCAGTATTTT; CDR3 protein: CASSTGGLAGDTQYF
clone size: -; V gene: TRBV6-5; D gene: TRBD2; J gene: TRBJ2-3; CDR3 DNA: TGTGCCAGCAGTTCTAGCGGGAGTAGTCCAGATACGCAGTATTTT; CDR3 protein: CASSSSGSSPDTQYF
clone size: -; V gene: TRBV2; D gene: -; J gene: TRBJ1-1; CDR3 DNA: TGTGCCAGCACCGGACCCACCCCGGACACTGAAGCTTTCTTT; CDR3 protein: CASTGPTPDTEAFF
clone size: few; V gene: TRBV2; D gene: TRBD2; J gene: TRBJ2-2; CDR3 DNA: TGTGCCAGCCAGGGGACTAGCTACACCGGGGAGCTGTTTTTT; CDR3 protein: CASQGTSYTGELFF
clone size: many; V gene: TRBV25-1; D gene: -; J gene: TRBJ1-1; CDR3 DNA: TGTGCCAGCAGGGAGGGAATTGAAGCTTTCTTT; CDR3 protein: CASREGIEAFF
clone size: -; V gene: TRBV10-3; D gene: TRBD2; J gene: TRBJ2-7; CDR3 DNA: TGTGCCATCAGTAGTGGGGGACTAGCGGGAGTGGGGCAGTACTTC; CDR3 protein: CAISSGGLAGVGQYF
clone size: -; V gene: TRBV6-1; D gene: -; J gene: TRBJ1-1; CDR3 DNA: TGTGCCAGCACCGACTACAAGAACACTGAAGCTTTCTTT; CDR3 protein: CASTDYKNTEAFF
clone size: -; V gene: TRBV7-8; D gene: -; J gene: TRBJ2-1; CDR3 DNA: TGTGCCAGCAGCTTAGTCCCCCGTGAGCAGTTCTTC; CDR3 protein: CASSLVPREQFF
clone size: -; V gene: TRBV5-6; D gene: -; J gene: TRBJ2-3; CDR3 DNA: TGTGCCAGCAGCTTGTCACTTTCCGTAGATACGCAGTATTTT; CDR3 protein: CASSLSLSVDTQYF
clone size: many; V gene: TRBV2; D gene: TRBD2; J gene: TRBJ2-3; CDR3 DNA: TGTGCCAGCATAGAAGGGCGGGAGGGATACACAGATACGCAGTATTTT; CDR3 protein: CASIEGREGYTDTQYF
clone size: -; V gene: TRBV29-1; D gene: TRBD1; J gene: TRBJ2-7; CDR3 DNA: TGCAGCGTTGGGGCGGGGGACAGGGTCCAATTTTCCTACGAGCAGTACTTC; CDR3 protein: CSVGAGDRVQFSYEQYF
clone size: once; V gene: TRBV7-2; D gene: -; J gene: TRBJ2-3; CDR3 DNA: TGTGCCAGCAGCGGACTGCAGTATTTT; CDR3 protein: CASSGLQYF
clone size: many; V gene: TRBV2; D gene: TRBD1; J gene: TRBJ2-5; CDR3 DNA: TGTGCCAGCAACTCGAACCAGGGGGTCGAAGAGACCCAGTACTTC; CDR3 protein: CASNSNQGVEETQYF
clone size: -; V gene: TRBV7-8; D gene: TRBD1; J gene: TRBJ2-7; CDR3 DNA: TGTGCCAGCAGCTTTGGACAGGGAGGATTGGGCGAGCAGTACTTC; CDR3 protein: CASSFGQGGLGEQYF
clone size: -; V gene: TRBV29-1; D gene: -; J gene: TRBJ1-5; CDR3 DNA: TGCAGCGTTGTGGAAGGGACCTCTGGGAGGCAGCCCCAGCATTTT; CDR3 protein: CSVVEGTSGRQPQHF
clone size: -; V gene: TRBV12-3/TRBV12-4; D gene: -; J gene: TRBJ1-6; CDR3 DNA: TGTGCCAGCAGTACGAACTATAATTCACCCCTCCACTTT; CDR3 protein: CASSTNYNSPLHF
clone size: -; V gene: TRBV4-1; D gene: TRBD1; J gene: TRBJ2-7; CDR3 DNA: TGCGCCAGCAGCCAAGAGGACAGGTACCACGAGCAGTACTTC; CDR3 protein: CASSQEDRYHEQYF